This entry features one T cell receptor beta chain sequence. The repertoire was sequenced with immunoSEQ multiplex PCR; TCRdb's copy has only in-frame clones and lacks some. The table lists more than 95,000 clones, approximately 94% of them singletons. The V end was cut by 6 bases, the J end by 4 bases, with 4 bases between. Germline V gene lookup returns CDR1 MDHEN and CDR2 SYDVKM. This CDR3 contains 11 residues. This sample was included in a study of T cell changes during pregnancy in multiple sclerosis. The chain uses TRBV28 and TRBJ2-1; no definite D call. The sample consisted of peripheral blood, taken after pregnancy. This clonotype originated in a female donor with multiple sclerosis, enrolled in a pregnancy study. Here the CDR3 reads CASRRYNEQFF. Here the CDR3 DNA reads TGTGCCAGCAGGCGTTACAATGAGCAGTTCTTC.